One and the same sample provided the 25 T cell receptor beta chains below, sequenced in a study of shared clonotypes between healthy human individuals. TCRdb keeps only in-frame clones here, not all; method: immunoSEQ multiplex PCR. The data show roughly 2.2 million clones, 85% to 95% seen once. The sequenced sample consisted of naive CD4+ T cells from PBMCs. The subset: CD45RA+ positively selected. The receptors come from a young man in good health. Some clones in this sample may be carry-over from other donors' samples.

The chain has TRBV19 and TRBJ1-5; D is undetermined. The CDR3 loop spans 13 amino acids. V shed 4 bases and J shed 4 bases, with 8 bases lying between them. CDR1 is LNHDA, CDR2 SQIVND, per germline (reference sequence). The CDR3: CASSNAGNQPQHF. CDR3 sequence (DNA): TGTGCCAGTAGTAATGCCGGGAATCAGCCCCAGCATTTT.

The chain combines TRBV6-5 with TRBJ2-2; 7 nucleotides match TRBD1. After removal of 6 bases from V and 0 bases from J, the junction contained 4 bases not matched to a gene. The CDR3 covers 15 residues. Germline loops: CDR1 MNHEY, CDR2 SVGAGI. The CDR3 loop reads CASSSGTANTGELFF. Here the CDR3 DNA reads TGTGCCAGCAGCTCCGGGACAGCGAACACCGGGGAGCTGTTTTTT.

There are a few counts of this clone. The chain employs TRBV28 and TRBJ2-6; D ambiguous. This CDR3 has 14 residues. Trimming shortened V by 7 bases and J by 0 bases, and 7 bases separated the two germline ends. The germline CDR1 and CDR2 sequences are MDHEN and SYDVKM. The DNA for the CDR3 is TGTGCCAGCACCTCCCACTCTGGGGCCAACGTCCTGACTTTC. The encoded protein is CASTSHSGANVLTF.

The chain uses TRBV2 and TRBJ2-3, with D possibly TRBD2 on 5 matching bases. The CDR3 is made up of 14 amino acids. The V end was cut by 4 bases, the J end by 2 bases, with 10 bases between. Germline loops: CDR1 SNHLY, CDR2 FYNNEI. The CDR3 here is CASSGGLHTDTQYF. In DNA form, the CDR3 reads TGTGCCAGCAGTGGTGGACTGCACACAGATACGCAGTATTTT.

This chain connects TRBV9 to TRBJ2-1; weak D call: TRBD2 (5 bases). Trimming pared 0 bases from V and 4 bases from J, leaving 5 bases between. Looked up from germline, CDR1 is SGDLS and CDR2 is YYNGEE. CDR3 size: 13 residues. The DNA for the CDR3 is TGTGCCAGCAGCGTAGAGCGGTACAATGAGCAGTTCTTC. Amino acids: CASSVERYNEQFF.

The chain couples TRBV29-1 to TRBJ1-2, with unresolved D. V lost 2 bases to trimming and J lost 8 bases, with 3 bases between them. The CDR3 has 9 amino acids. The V gene's germline CDR1 is SQVTM and CDR2 ANQGSEA. In nucleotides, the CDR3 is TGCAGCGTTGAATGGGGCTACACCTTC. Translated: CSVEWGYTF.

As DNA, the CDR3 is TGCAGCGTTGGAACGGGGGATGAAAAACTGTTTTTT. Encoded protein: CSVGTGDEKLFF. The chain employs TRBV29-1 and TRBJ1-4; D may be TRBD1 (5 bases). This CDR3 comprises 12 residues. V was pared by 4 bases and J by 6 bases, with 9 bases between. Germline V CDR1 and CDR2: SQVTM, ANQGSEA.

This chain joins TRBV7-3 and TRBJ2-1; TRBD2 matches at 14 bases. CDR1 SGHTA and CDR2 FQGTGA come from the germline V gene. CDR3 size: 16 residues. J was trimmed by 5 bases and V by 5 bases; bases with no gene match: 5. The CDR3 sequence: CASSAPGLAGDNEQFF. In nucleotides, the CDR3 is TGTGCCAGCAGCGCCCCGGGACTAGCGGGAGACAATGAGCAGTTCTTC.

The rearrangement joins TRBV11-2 to TRBJ1-4; no reliable D call. V was cut by 1 base and J by 5 bases, with 8 bases left in between. The CDR3 runs 14 residues. Germline loops: CDR1 SGHAT, CDR2 FQNNGV. CDR3 in DNA: TGTGCCAGCAGCTTAGGACGAATAAATGAAAAACTGTTTTTT. It specifies CASSLGRINEKLFF. The full variable domain, its missing parts supplied by reference TRBV11-2 and TRBJ1-4, is EAGVAQSPRYKIIEKRQSVAFWCNPISGHATLYWYQQILGQGPKLLIQFQNNGVVDDSQLPKDRFSAERLKGVDSTLKIQPAKLEDSAVYLCASSLGRINEKLFFGSGTQLSVL.

V and J are TRBV28 and TRBJ2-7, with a weak D call TRBD1 (5 bases). CDR3 length equals 14 residues. CDR1 is MDHEN and CDR2 is SYDVKM in the germline V gene. V lost 2 bases and J 2 bases, leaving 10 bases between the germline ends. The CDR3 DNA reads TGTGCCAGCAGTTTACGGACAACAACCTACGAGCAGTACTTC. Amino acid sequence: CASSLRTTTYEQYF.

V and J are TRBV6-6 and TRBJ2-5; 8 bases are a match to TRBD1. V lost 5 bases, J lost 4 bases, and 12 bases stayed unmatched. CDR1 is MNHNY and CDR2 is SVGAGI in the germline V gene (reference sequence). The CDR3 has 16 amino acids. The CDR3 DNA reads TGTGCCAGCAGTAATACAGGGGGGCCTACGGGAGAGACCCAGTACTTC. Translating it yields CASSNTGGPTGETQYF.

J is TRBJ2-6 and V is TRBV6-5; D not certain. V was pared by 4 bases and J by 5 bases, with 9 bases between. Germline V gives CDR1 MNHEY, CDR2 SVGAGI. The CDR3 is 14 residues long. The CDR3 sequence: CASSSAWRANVLTF. As DNA, the CDR3 is TGTGCCAGCAGTTCGGCTTGGAGGGCCAACGTCCTGACTTTC.

V gene TRBV18 combines with J gene TRBJ1-1; D remains ambiguous. Germline V gene lookup returns CDR1 KGHSH and CDR2 LQKENI. Trimming took 2 bases from V and 1 from J, leaving 5 bases between them. The length of the CDR3 is 13 residues. DNA of the CDR3: TGTGCCAGCTCACCAATCCCGAACACTGAAGCTTTCTTT. Protein sequence: CASSPIPNTEAFF.

V usage is TRBV6-6 and J usage is TRBJ2-7, with D maybe TRBD2 (5 bases). With 7 bases removed from V and 6 bases from J, the gap between germline ends came to 19 bases. CDR1 is MNHNY, CDR2 SVGAGI, per germline (reference sequence). The CDR3 length is 14 residues. CDR3 coding DNA: TGTGCCAGCACCCCCCGGGATCGGGGATTCGAGCAGTACTTC. Its translation: CASTPRDRGFEQYF.

Here the CDR3 DNA reads TGTGCCAGTAGTATGATAGGTGTTGAGACCCAGTACTTC. Translating gives CASSMIGVETQYF. The genes are TRBV19 and TRBJ2-5; D unresolved. The ends were cut back, 3 bases at V and 5 bases at J, with 10 bases in the middle. The CDR3 sequence is 13 residues long. Germline loops: CDR1 LNHDA, CDR2 SQIVND (reference sequence).

J is TRBJ1-2 and V is TRBV28; 8 bases map to TRBD1. Looked up from germline, CDR1 is MDHEN and CDR2 is SYDVKM. V trimming: 7 bases; J trimming: 4 bases; junction bases outside the gene matches: 2. The CDR3 totals 12 residues. CDR3 amino acids: CASNDRGYGYTF. In DNA, the CDR3 is TGTGCCAGCAACGACAGGGGCTATGGCTACACCTTC.

The rearrangement uses TRBV7-8 and TRBJ1-5; a weak D match, TRBD1 (6 bases). The CDR3 consists of 14 residues. CDR1 and CDR2 from the germline V gene are SGHVS and FQNEAQ. V was pared by 1 base and J by 10 bases, with 14 bases between. The CDR3 nucleotides are TGTGCCAGCAGCTTAGACGGAGCGGGGGGCCCCCAGCATTTT. Its translation is CASSLDGAGGPQHF.

This chain connects TRBV19 to TRBJ2-3, with D perhaps assigned TRBD1 or TRBD2 (6 bases each). Trimming cost V 6 bases and J 3 bases, with 19 bases left between them. Per the germline V gene, CDR1 is LNHDA and CDR2 is SQIVND (reference sequence). The CDR3 has 16 residues. The CDR3 sequence: CASRKAGRGGTDTQYF. Here the CDR3 DNA reads TGTGCCAGTAGGAAAGCGGGCAGGGGAGGAACAGATACGCAGTATTTT.

The rearrangement uses TRBV28 and TRBJ2-1, with D perhaps matching TRBD1 or TRBD2 (5 bases each). Trimming left V 4 bases short and J 12 bases short, with 19 bases between. The CDR3 contains 14 residues. CDR1 and CDR2 (germline): MDHEN, SYDVKM. The CDR3 nucleotides are TGTGCCAGCAGTTGGGGGACCCTAAGGATGGTGCAGTTCTTC. Amino acid sequence: CASSWGTLRMVQFF.

The chain couples TRBV10-3 to TRBJ2-4, with a possible D match to TRBD1 (6 bases). The germline gives CDR1 ENHRY, CDR2 SYGVKD. V lost 2 bases, J lost 4 bases, and 9 bases lay in between. The length of the CDR3 is 14 residues. This CDR3 reads CAISEGGAKNIQYF. CDR3 nucleotides: TGTGCCATCAGTGAGGGGGGCGCGAAAAACATTCAGTACTTC.

This sequence joins TRBV7-9 and TRBJ1-1, with D uncertain. This CDR3 has 13 amino acids. Germline V CDR1 and CDR2: SEHNR, FQNEAQ (reference sequence). V was trimmed by 4 bases and J by 8 bases, leaving 14 bases between them. Here the CDR3 DNA reads TGTGCCAGCAGCTCCTCAGGACCACCCGAAGCTTTCTTT. Translation: CASSSSGPPEAFF.

This chain connects TRBV28 to TRBJ2-5, with TRBD1 matching over 12 bases. The CDR3 spans 17 residues. Germline V gene data show CDR1 as MDHEN and CDR2 as SYDVKM. V shed 2 bases and J 0 bases; nucleotides not matched to a gene: 4. CDR3 nucleotides: TGTGCCAGCAGTTTAGGGACAGGGGGCGTATACCAAGAGACCCAGTACTTC. Protein: CASSLGTGGVYQETQYF.

This clone was picked up one time. The same CDR3 is also encoded by other DNA sequences in this sample. This CDR3 is CASSDRGSSYNEQFF. The CDR3 bases are TGTGCCAGCAGTGACCGCGGGAGCTCCTACAATGAGCAGTTCTTC. The chain joins TRBV6-6 to TRBJ2-1, with TRBD2 matching 7 bases. CDR3 length: 15 residues. Trimming at V came to 5 bases and at J to 0 bases, leaving 4 bases not matched to a gene. The germline V gene encodes CDR1 MNHNY and CDR2 SVGAGI (reference sequence).

V usage is TRBV15 and J usage is TRBJ2-1; 8 bases align to TRBD2. J gave up 2 bases and V 0 bases, and 6 bases lay outside the gene matches. CDR3 length equals 17 residues. Germline values: CDR1 LNHNV, CDR2 YYDKDF (reference sequence). CDR3 in amino acids: CATSRDGGLGTYNEQFF. The CDR3 nucleotides are TGTGCCACCAGCAGAGATGGGGGACTAGGTACCTACAATGAGCAGTTCTTC.

Concerning this clone itself: Different DNA sequences within this sample yield the same CDR3. In DNA form, the CDR3 reads TGTGCCAGCAGGGACAGCCTTTACGAGCAGTACTTC. Translated, it gives CASRDSLYEQYF. This rearrangement joins TRBV6-1 to TRBJ2-7, with D possibly being TRBD1 (6 bases). Germline assignment: CDR1 MNHNS and CDR2 SASEGT. This CDR3 is built from 12 residues. V shed 6 bases and J shed 4 bases, with 10 bases lying between them.